Listed here are 5 T cell receptor beta chains from one sample, sequenced in a study of blood T cell repertoires in COVID-19. The assay was immunoSEQ multiplex PCR, and TCRdb's table has in-frame clones only and misses some. The table has 300,000 to 350,000 clones, almost 90% seen once; the top ten hold 3.5% to 4.5%. The sequencing input was PBMCs or T cells enriched from blood (not recorded which). The receptors stem from a woman under 30 with acute COVID-19.

This chain connects TRBV27 to TRBJ2-7; TRBD1 matches 7 bases. Germline values: CDR1 MNHEY, CDR2 SMNVEV (reference sequence). This CDR3 region has 16 residues. V shed 2 bases, J shed 2 bases, and the junction held 9 bases outside the gene matches. The CDR3 spells CASSLRQGLRAYEQYF. For the CDR3, the DNA is TGTGCCAGCAGTTTAAGACAGGGCCTTAGGGCCTACGAGCAGTACTTC.

The V and J genes are TRBV27 and TRBJ2-7, with TRBD1 matching 12 bases. The CDR3 spans 16 residues. The trim removed 5 bases at V and 6 bases at J, leaving 11 bases unmatched. Germline CDR1 reads MNHEY; CDR2 reads SMNVEV (reference sequence). The CDR3 DNA reads as TGTGCCAGCAGTAGCCCGGGACAGGGGGCGACTTTCGAGCAGTACTTC. It encodes CASSSPGQGATFEQYF.

This sequence joins TRBV9 and TRBJ2-1, with 8 nucleotides matching TRBD2. Germline V gene lookup returns CDR1 SGDLS and CDR2 YYNGEE. The CDR3 has 14 amino acids. Unmatched junction bases numbered 3, after V lost 0 bases and J lost 7 bases. The chain's CDR3 is CASSVAGGLNEQFF. The CDR3 region has the DNA TGTGCCAGCAGCGTAGCGGGAGGGCTAAATGAGCAGTTCTTC.

The chain is built from TRBV5-1 and TRBJ1-1, with 9 bases identical to TRBD1. Looked up from germline, CDR1 is SGHRS and CDR2 is YFSETQ. The CDR3 consists of 17 residues. Trimming cost V 3 bases and J 4 bases; bases outside gene matches: 13. In DNA, the CDR3 is TGCGCCAGCAGCTCCTTACGGGACAGGGCTAAAGGCACTGAAGCTTTCTTT. It is translated as CASSSLRDRAKGTEAFF.

This chain joins TRBV30 and TRBJ1-6; TRBD1 is a possible D gene (5 bases). Per germline, CDR1 GTSNPN and CDR2 SVGIG (reference sequence). With 0 bases removed from V and 11 bases from J, the gap between germline ends came to 17 bases. The CDR3 is 15 residues long. CDR3 sequence (DNA): TGTGCCTGGAGTGTACCAGGGATTTCAGAGGCACCCCTCCACTTT. Its protein product is CAWSVPGISEAPLHF.